The next 5 T cell receptor beta chains were all read from a single sample in a study of T cells in Graves' hyperthyroidism and ophthalmopathy. RNA transcripts provided the source from which TCR beta CDR3 regions were amplified. Using the HTBI primer set, a first-round RT-PCR was run on the TCR CDR3. TCRdb re-derived calls from the multiplex PCR reads in MiXCR, one entry per CDR3 protein. This sample has about 640,000 distinct CDR3 sequences; 20% to 25% occur once, and the top ten carry roughly a third. What was sequenced was blood. These receptors originate from a man in his thirties or forties with Graves' ophthalmopathy.

Notes on this clonotype: Possible read error: a much larger clone is one base away. The CDR3 region has the DNA TGTGCCAGCAGACCACTAGCGGGAGCCTACGAGCAGTACTTC. Residues: CASRPLAGAYEQYF. The chain couples TRBV28 to TRBJ2-7; TRBD2 matches 11 bases. The CDR3 consists of 14 residues. Germline V gene lookup returns CDR1 MDHEN and CDR2 SYDVKM. V dropped 6 bases and J dropped 2; count of bases not matched to a gene: 3.

This chain joins TRBV19 and TRBJ2-7; weak D call: TRBD2 (7 bases). Germline V gene data show CDR1 as LNHDA and CDR2 as SQIVND (reference sequence). V gave up 1 base and J gave up 6 bases, with 19 bases separating them. The CDR3 is 16 residues long. The CDR3 DNA follows: TGTGCCAGTAGTATAGTCGGTCCTGGGGGGGCCAGCGAGCAGTACTTC. Its translation is CASSIVGPGGASEQYF.

This clonotype was seen a few times. V is TRBV12-3 or TRBV12-4 and J is TRBJ2-1; 7 bases are shared with TRBD2. This CDR3 is built from 17 residues. Losses at the gene ends were 7 bases for V and 5 bases for J; bases not matched to a gene: 17. CDR3 protein: CASTFLFRRESHNEQFF. In nucleotides, the CDR3 is TGTGCCAGCACTTTTCTTTTCCGGCGGGAGTCTCACAATGAGCAGTTCTTC.

V is TRBV29-1 and J is TRBJ2-7; 9 bases fit TRBD2. V gave up 3 bases and J gave up 0 bases; unmatched junction bases: 3. The CDR3 is 14 residues long. Germline V gene data show CDR1 as SQVTM and CDR2 as ANQGSEA. The CDR3 region is CSVEVAGVSYEQYF. DNA of the CDR3: TGCAGCGTTGAGGTAGCGGGAGTCTCCTACGAGCAGTACTTC.

The chain links TRBV6-2 or TRBV6-3 to TRBJ2-2; D is ambiguous. CDR1 and CDR2 (germline): MNHEY, SVGEGT. CDR3 length: 12 residues. V was pared by 2 bases and J by 7 bases, with 5 bases between. CDR3 protein: CASSYVGGELFF. CDR3 nucleotides: TGTGCCAGCAGTTACGTCGGCGGGGAGCTGTTTTTT.